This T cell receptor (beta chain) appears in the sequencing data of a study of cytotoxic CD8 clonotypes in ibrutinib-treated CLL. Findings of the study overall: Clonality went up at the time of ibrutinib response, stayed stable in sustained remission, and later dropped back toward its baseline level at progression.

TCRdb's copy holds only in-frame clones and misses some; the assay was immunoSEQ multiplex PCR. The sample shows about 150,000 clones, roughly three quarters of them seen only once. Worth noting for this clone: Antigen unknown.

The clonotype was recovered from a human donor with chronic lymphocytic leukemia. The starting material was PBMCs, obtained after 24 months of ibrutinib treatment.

Here the CDR3 reads CASSLGGTGGAETQYF. Here the CDR3 DNA reads TGTGCCAGCAGCTTAGGGGGGACAGGGGGCGCGGAGACCCAGTACTTC. This chain joins TRBV7-2 and TRBJ2-5; 12 positions match TRBD1. From germline, CDR1 is SGHTA and CDR2 FQGNSA. The CDR3 sequence is 16 residues long. J gave up 5 bases and V 1 base, and 5 bases lay outside the gene matches.